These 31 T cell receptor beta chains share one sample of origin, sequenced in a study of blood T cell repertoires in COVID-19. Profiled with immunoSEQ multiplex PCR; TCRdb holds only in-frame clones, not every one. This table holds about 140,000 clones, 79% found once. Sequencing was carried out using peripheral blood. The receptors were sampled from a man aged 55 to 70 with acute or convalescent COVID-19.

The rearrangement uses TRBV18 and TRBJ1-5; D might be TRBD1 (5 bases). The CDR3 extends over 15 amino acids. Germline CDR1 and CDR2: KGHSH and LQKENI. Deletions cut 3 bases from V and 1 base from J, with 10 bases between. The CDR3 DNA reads TGTGCCAGCTCACCCCAGGGTAGGAGCAATCAGCCCCAGCATTTT. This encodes CASSPQGRSNQPQHF.

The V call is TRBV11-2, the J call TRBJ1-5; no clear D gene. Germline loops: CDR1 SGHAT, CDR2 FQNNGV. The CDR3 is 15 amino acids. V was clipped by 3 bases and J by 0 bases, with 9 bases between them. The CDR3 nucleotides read TGTGCCAGCAGCTTGGCGGGCTATAGCAATCAGCCCCAGCATTTT. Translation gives CASSLAGYSNQPQHF.

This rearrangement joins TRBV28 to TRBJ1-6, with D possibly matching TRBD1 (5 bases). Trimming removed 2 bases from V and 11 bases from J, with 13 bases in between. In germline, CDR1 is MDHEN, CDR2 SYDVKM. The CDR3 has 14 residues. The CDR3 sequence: CASSLRGIVTPLHF. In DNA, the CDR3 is TGTGCCAGCAGTTTAAGGGGAATAGTCACACCCCTCCACTTT.

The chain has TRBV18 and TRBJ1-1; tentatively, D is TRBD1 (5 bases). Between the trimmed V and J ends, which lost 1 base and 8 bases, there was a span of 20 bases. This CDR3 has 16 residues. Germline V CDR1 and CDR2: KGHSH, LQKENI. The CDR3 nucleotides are TGTGCCAGCTCACCACAGGGTACGGTTCGGAGGGACGAAGCTTTCTTT. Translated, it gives CASSPQGTVRRDEAFF.

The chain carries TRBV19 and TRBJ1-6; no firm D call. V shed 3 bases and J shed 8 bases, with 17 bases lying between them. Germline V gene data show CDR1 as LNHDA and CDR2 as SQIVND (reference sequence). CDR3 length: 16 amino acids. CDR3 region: CASSMLAGGMDSPLHF. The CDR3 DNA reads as TGTGCCAGTAGTATGTTGGCGGGAGGGATGGATTCACCCCTCCACTTT.

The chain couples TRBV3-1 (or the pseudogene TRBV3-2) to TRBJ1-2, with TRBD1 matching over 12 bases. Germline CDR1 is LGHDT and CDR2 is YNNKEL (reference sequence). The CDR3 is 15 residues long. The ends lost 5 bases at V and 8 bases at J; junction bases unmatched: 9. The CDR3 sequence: CASSKGTGGSRGYTF. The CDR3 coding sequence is TGTGCCAGCAGCAAGGGGACAGGGGGCTCTAGGGGCTACACCTTC.

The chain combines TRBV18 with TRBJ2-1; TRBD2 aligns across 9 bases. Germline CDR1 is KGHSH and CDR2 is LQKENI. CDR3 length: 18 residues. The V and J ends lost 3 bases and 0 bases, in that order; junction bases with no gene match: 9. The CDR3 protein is CASSPGLAKVSSYNEQFF. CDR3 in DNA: TGTGCCAGCTCACCGGGACTAGCTAAGGTTAGCTCCTACAATGAGCAGTTCTTC.

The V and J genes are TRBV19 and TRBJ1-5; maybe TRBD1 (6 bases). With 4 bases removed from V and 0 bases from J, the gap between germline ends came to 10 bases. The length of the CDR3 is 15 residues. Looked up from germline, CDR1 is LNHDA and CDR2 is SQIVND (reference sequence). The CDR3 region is CASSTWTDSNQPQHF. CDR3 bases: TGTGCCAGTAGTACTTGGACAGATAGCAATCAGCCCCAGCATTTT.

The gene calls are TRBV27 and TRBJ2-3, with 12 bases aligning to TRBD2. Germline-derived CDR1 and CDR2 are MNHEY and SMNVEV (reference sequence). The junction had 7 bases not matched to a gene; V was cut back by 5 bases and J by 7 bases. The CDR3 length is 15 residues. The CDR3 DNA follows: TGTGCCAGCAGTCCCGGAGGACTAGCGGGAAATACGCAGTATTTT. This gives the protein CASSPGGLAGNTQYF.

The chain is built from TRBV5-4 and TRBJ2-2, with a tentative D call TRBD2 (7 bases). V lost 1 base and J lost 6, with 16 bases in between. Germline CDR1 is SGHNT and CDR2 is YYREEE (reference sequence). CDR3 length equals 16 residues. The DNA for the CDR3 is TGTGCCAGCAGCTTGTCCCGGGGGGCAGTCGCCGGGGAGCTGTTTTTT. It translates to CASSLSRGAVAGELFF.

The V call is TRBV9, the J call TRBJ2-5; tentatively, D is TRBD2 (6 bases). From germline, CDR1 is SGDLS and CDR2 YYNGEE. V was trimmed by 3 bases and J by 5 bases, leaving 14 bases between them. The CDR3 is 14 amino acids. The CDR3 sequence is CASSAGTSPETQYF. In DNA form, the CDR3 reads TGTGCCAGCAGCGCTGGGACTTCTCCGGAGACCCAGTACTTC.

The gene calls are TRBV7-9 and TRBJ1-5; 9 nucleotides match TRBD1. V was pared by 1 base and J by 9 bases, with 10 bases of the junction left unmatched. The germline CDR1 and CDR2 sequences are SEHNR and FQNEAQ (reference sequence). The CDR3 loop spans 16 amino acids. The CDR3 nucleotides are TGTGCCAGCAGCTTAGTGGGGGGGACAGGGAGTTCGCCCCAGCATTTT. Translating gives CASSLVGGTGSSPQHF.

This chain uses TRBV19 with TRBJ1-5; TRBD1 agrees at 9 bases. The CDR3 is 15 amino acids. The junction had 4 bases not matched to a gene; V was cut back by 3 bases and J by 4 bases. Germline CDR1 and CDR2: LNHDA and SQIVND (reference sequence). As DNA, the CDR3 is TGTGCCAGTAGTATGGTGGACAGGGGTAATCAGCCCCAGCATTTT. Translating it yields CASSMVDRGNQPQHF. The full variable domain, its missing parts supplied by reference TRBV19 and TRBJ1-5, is DGGITQSPKYLFRKEGQNVTLSCEQNLNHDAMYWYRQDPGQGLRLIYYSQIVNDFQKGDIAEGYSVSREKKESFPLTVTSAQKNPTAFYLCASSMVDRGNQPQHFGDGTRLSIL.

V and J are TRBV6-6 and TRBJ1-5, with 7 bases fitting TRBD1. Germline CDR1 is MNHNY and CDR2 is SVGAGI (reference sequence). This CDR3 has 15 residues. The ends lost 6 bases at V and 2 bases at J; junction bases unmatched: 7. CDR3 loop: CASRKTGLGNQPQHF. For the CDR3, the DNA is TGTGCCAGCAGAAAGACAGGGCTGGGCAATCAGCCCCAGCATTTT.

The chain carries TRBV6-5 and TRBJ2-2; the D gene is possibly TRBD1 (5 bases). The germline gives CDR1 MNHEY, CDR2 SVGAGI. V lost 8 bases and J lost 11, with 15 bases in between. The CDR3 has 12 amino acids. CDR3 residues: CASGQRGGELFF. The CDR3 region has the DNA TGTGCCAGCGGACAAAGAGGCGGCGAGCTGTTTTTT.

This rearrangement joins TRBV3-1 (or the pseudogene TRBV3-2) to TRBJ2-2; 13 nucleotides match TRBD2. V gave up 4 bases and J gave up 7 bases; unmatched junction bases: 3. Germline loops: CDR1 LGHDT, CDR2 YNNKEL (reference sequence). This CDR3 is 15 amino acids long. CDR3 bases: TGTGCCAGCAGCCCGGGACTAGCGGGATTCGGGGAGCTGTTTTTT. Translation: CASSPGLAGFGELFF.

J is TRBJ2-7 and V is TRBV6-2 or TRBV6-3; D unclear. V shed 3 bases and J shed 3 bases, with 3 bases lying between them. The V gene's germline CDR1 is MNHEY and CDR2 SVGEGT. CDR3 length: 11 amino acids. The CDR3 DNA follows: TGTGCCAGCAGTTATCTCTACGAGCAGTACTTC. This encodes CASSYLYEQYF.

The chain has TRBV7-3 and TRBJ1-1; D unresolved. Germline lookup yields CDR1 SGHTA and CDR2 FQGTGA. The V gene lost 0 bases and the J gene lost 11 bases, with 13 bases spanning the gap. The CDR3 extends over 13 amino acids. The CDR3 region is CASSLTVEGFAFF. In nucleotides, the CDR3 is TGTGCCAGCAGCTTAACTGTCGAGGGATTTGCTTTCTTT.

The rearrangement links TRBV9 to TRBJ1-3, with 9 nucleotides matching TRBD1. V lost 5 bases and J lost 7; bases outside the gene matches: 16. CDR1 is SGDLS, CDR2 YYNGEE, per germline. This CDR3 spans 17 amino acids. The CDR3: CASSFTPTGGIANTIYF. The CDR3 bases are TGTGCCAGCAGTTTCACCCCGACAGGGGGGATAGCGAACACCATATATTTT.

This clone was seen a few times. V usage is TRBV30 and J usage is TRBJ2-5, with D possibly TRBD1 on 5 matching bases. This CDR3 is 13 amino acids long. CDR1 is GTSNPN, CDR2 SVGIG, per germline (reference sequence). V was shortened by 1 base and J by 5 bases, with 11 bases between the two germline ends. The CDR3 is CAWSGQPGETQYF. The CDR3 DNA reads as TGTGCCTGGAGTGGACAGCCTGGGGAGACCCAGTACTTC. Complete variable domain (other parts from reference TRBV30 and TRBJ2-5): SQTIHQWPATLVQPVGSPLSLECTVEGTSNPNLYWYRQAAGRGLQLLFYSVGIGQISSEVPQNLSASRPQDRQFILSSKKLLLSDSGFYLCAWSGQPGETQYFGPGTRLLVL.

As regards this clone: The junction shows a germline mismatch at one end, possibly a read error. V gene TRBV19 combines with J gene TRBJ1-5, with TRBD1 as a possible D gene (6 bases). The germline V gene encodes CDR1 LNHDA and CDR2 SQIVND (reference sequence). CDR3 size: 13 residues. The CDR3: CATSRDKNQPQHF. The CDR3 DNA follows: TGTGCCACTAGTAGGGACAAAAATCAGCCCCAGCATTTT. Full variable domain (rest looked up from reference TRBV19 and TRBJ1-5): DGGITQSPKYLFRKEGQNVTLSCEQNLNHDAMYWYRQDPGQGLRLIYYSQIVNDFQKGDIAEGYSVSREKKESFPLTVTSAQKNPTAFYLCATSRDKNQPQHFGDGTRLSIL.

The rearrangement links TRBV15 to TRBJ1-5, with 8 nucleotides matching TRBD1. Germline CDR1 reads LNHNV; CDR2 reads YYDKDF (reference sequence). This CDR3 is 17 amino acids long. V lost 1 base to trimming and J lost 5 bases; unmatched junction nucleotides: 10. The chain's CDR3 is CATSRVPGGRGHQPQHF. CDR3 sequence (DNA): TGTGCCACCAGCAGAGTACCCGGGGGCAGGGGGCATCAGCCCCAGCATTTT.

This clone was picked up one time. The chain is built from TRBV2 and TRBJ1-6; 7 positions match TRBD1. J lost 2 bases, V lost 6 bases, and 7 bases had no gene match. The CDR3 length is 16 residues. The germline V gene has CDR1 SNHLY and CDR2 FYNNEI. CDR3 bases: TGTGCCAGCAGCCCTGACAGGGTCACCTATAATTCACCCCTCCACTTT. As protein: CASSPDRVTYNSPLHF.

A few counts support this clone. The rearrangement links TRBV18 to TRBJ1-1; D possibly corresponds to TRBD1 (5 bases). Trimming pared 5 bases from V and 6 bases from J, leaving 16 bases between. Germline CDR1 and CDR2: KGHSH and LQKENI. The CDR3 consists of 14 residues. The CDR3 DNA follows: TGTGCCAGCTCATCTAAAACAGGAGGGGCTGAAGCTTTCTTT. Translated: CASSSKTGGAEAFF.

The CDR3 reads CASSPGSGGTGELFF. The CDR3, as DNA: TGCGCCAGCAGCCCCGGGTCAGGGGGGACCGGGGAGCTGTTTTTT. The V and J genes are TRBV5-1 and TRBJ2-2; D might be TRBD1 (7 bases). Per the germline V gene, CDR1 is SGHRS and CDR2 is YFSETQ. The CDR3 extends over 15 amino acids. V was shortened by 4 bases and J by 5 bases, with 15 bases between the two germline ends.

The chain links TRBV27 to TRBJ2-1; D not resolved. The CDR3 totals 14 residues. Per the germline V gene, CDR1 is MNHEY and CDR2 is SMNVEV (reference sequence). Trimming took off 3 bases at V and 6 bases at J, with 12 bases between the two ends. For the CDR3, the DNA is TGTGCCAGCAGTTTTGGTACGTCGGGCAATGAGCAGTTCTTC. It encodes CASSFGTSGNEQFF.

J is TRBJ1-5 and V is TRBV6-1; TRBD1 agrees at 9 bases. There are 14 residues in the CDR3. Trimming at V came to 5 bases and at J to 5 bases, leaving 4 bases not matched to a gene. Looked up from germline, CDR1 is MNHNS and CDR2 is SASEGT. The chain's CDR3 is CASSRDREDQPQHF. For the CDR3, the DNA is TGTGCCAGCAGTCGGGACAGGGAGGATCAGCCCCAGCATTTT.

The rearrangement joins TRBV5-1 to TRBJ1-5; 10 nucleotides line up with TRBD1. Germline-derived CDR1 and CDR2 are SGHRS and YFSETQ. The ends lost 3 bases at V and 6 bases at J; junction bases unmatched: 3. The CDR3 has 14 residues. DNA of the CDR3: TGCGCCAGCAGCTCCGGACAGGGGGGTCAGCCCCAGCATTTT. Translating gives CASSSGQGGQPQHF.

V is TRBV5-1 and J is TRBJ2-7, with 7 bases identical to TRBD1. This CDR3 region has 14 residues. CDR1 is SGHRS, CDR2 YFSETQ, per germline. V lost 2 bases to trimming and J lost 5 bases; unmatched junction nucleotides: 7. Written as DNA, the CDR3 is TGCGCCAGCAGCTTTGGACAGGTTCTTAACGAGCAGTACTTC. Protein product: CASSFGQVLNEQYF.

CDR3 nucleotides: TGTGCCAGCAAACAACAGGGGGAAAACGAGCAGTACTTC. Translating gives CASKQQGENEQYF. The chain links TRBV27 to TRBJ2-7; 8 nucleotides line up with TRBD1. CDR1 is MNHEY and CDR2 is SMNVEV in the germline V gene (reference sequence). There are 13 residues in the CDR3. V shed 7 bases, J shed 5 bases, and the junction held 7 bases outside the gene matches.

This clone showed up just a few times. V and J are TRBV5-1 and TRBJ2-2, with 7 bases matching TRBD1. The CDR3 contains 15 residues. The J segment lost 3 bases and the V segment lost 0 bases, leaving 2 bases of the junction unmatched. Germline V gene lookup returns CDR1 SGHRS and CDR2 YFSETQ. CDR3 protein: CASSLETGYTGELFF. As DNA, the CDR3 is TGCGCCAGCAGCTTGGAGACAGGGTACACCGGGGAGCTGTTTTTT.